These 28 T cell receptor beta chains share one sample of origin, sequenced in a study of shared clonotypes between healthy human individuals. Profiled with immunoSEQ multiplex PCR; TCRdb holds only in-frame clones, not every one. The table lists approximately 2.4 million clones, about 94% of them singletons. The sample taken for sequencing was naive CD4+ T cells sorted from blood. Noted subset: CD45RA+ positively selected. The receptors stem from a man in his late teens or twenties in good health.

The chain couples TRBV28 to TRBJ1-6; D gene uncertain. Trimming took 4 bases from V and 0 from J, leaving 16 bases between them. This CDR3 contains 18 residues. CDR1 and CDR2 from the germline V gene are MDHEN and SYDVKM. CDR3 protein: CASSSPGSTGSYNSPLHF. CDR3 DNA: TGTGCCAGCAGTTCACCGGGTTCTACGGGCTCCTATAATTCACCCCTCCACTTT.

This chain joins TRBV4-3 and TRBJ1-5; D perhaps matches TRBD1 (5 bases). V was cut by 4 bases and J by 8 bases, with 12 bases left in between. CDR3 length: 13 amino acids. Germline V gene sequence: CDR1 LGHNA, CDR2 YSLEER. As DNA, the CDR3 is TGCGCCAGCAGCCCGTCGGGGGGAGAGCCCCAGCATTTT. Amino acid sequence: CASSPSGGEPQHF.

The CDR3 sequence is CASSLAGSGQETQYF. CDR3 sequence (DNA): TGTGCCAGCAGCTTAGCGGGTTCAGGGCAAGAGACCCAGTACTTC. V and J are TRBV11-1 and TRBJ2-5; D is possibly TRBD1 (5 bases). Germline-derived CDR1 and CDR2 are SGHAT and FQDESV (reference sequence). V was clipped by 0 bases and J by 2 bases, with 10 bases between them. This CDR3 has 15 amino acids.

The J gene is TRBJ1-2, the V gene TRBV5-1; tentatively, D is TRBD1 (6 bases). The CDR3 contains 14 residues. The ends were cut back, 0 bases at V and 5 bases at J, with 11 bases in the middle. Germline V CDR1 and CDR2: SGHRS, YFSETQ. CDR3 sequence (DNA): TGCGCCAGCAGCTTGGACAGGGTTTTTTATGGCTACACCTTC. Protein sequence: CASSLDRVFYGYTF.

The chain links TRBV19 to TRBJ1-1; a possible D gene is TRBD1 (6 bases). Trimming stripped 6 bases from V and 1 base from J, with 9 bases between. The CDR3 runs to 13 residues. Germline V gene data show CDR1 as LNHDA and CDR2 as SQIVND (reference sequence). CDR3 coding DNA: TGTGCCAGTAGGGACAGTTCGAACACTGAAGCTTTCTTT. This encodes CASRDSSNTEAFF.

DNA for the CDR3: TGTGCCAGCAGCTTAGATAGAGGGACACATTACGAGCAGTACTTC. Encoded protein: CASSLDRGTHYEQYF. The chain recombines TRBV7-2 with TRBJ2-7; possibly TRBD1 for D (6 bases). The CDR3 runs 15 residues. V gave up 1 base and J gave up 4 bases, with 14 bases separating them. CDR1 and CDR2 from the germline V gene are SGHTA and FQGNSA.

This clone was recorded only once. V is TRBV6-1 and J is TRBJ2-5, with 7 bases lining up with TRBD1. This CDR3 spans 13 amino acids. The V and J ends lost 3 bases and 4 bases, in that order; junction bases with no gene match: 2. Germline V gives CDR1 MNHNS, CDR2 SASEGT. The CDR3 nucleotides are TGTGCCAGCAGTGAGAGGGGGCTAGAGACCCAGTACTTC. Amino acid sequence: CASSERGLETQYF.

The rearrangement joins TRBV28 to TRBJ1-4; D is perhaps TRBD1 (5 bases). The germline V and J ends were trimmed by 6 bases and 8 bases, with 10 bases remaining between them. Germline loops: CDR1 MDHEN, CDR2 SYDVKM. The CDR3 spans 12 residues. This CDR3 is CASRSRDEKLFF. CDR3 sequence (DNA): TGTGCCAGCAGATCCCGGGACGAAAAACTGTTTTTT. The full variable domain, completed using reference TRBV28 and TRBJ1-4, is DVKVTQSSRYLVKRTGEKVFLECVQDMDHENMFWYRQDPGLGLRLIYFSYDVKMKEKGDIPEGYSVSREKKERFSLILESASTNQTSMYLCASRSRDEKLFFGSGTQLSVL.

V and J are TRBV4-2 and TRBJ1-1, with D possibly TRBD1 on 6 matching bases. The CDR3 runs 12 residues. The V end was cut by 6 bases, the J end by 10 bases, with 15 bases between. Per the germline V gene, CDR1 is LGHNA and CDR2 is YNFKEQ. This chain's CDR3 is CASSRGGRLAFF. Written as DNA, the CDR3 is TGTGCCAGCAGTCGAGGGGGTCGCCTAGCTTTCTTT.

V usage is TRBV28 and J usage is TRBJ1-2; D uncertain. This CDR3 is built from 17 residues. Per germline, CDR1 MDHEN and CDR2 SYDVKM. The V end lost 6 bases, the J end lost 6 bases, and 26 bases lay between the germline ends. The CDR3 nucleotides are TGTGCCAGCAGCTCTGATTCGCGGGCCGTCCCACGTAATGGCTACACCTTC. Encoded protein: CASSSDSRAVPRNGYTF.

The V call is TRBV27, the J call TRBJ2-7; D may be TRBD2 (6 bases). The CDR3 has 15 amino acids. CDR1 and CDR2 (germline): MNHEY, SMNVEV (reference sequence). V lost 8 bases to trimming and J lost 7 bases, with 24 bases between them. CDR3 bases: TGTGCCAGCGCCGACTTGAGCGGGTGGTTTGGGGAGCAGTACTTC. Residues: CASADLSGWFGEQYF.

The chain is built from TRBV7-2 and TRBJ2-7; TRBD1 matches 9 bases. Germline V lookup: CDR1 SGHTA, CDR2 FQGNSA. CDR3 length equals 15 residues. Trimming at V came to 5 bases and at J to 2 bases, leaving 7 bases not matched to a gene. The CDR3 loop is CASSKDRGRTYEQYF. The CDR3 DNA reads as TGTGCCAGCAGCAAGGACAGGGGCCGTACCTACGAGCAGTACTTC.

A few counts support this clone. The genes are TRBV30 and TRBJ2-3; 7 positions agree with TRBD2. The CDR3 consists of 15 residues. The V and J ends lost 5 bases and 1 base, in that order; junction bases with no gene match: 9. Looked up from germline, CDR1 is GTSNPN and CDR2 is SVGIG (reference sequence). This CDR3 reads CAWGSLGRGTDTQYF. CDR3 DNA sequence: TGTGCCTGGGGTTCCTTGGGGAGGGGCACAGATACGCAGTATTTT.

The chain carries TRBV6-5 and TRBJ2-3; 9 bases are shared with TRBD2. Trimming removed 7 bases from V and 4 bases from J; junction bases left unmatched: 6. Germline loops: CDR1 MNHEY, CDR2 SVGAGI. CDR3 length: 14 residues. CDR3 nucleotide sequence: TGTGCCAGCACAGCGGGGGGTGGTGCAGATACGCAGTATTTT. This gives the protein CASTAGGGADTQYF.

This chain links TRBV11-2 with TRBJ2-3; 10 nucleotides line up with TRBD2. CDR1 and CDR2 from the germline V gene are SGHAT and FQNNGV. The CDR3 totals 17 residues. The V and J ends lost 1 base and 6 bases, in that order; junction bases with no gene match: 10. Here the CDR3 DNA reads TGTGCCAGCAGCTTAGTCCCGGGACTAGCGCCGATGGATACGCAGTATTTT. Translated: CASSLVPGLAPMDTQYF. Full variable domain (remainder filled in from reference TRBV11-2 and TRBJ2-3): EAGVAQSPRYKIIEKRQSVAFWCNPISGHATLYWYQQILGQGPKLLIQFQNNGVVDDSQLPKDRFSAERLKGVDSTLKIQPAKLEDSAVYLCASSLVPGLAPMDTQYFGPGTRLTVL.

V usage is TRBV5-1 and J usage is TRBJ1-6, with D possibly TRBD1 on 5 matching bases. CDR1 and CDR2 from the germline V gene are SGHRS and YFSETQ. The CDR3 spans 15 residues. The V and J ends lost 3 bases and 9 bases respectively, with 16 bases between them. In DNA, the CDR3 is TGCGCCAGCAGCTATGACGACAGCGGAGTTTCACCCCTCCACTTT. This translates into CASSYDDSGVSPLHF.

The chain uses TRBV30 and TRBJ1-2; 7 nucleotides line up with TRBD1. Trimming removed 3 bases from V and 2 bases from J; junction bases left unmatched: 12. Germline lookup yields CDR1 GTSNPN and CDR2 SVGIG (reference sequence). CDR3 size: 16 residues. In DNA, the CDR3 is TGTGCCTGGAGCCCCTTCGGGACAGTCCGAAACTATGGCTACACCTTC. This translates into CAWSPFGTVRNYGYTF. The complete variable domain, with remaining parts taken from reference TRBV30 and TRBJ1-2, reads SQTIHQWPATLVQPVGSPLSLECTVEGTSNPNLYWYRQAAGRGLQLLFYSVGIGQISSEVPQNLSASRPQDRQFILSSKKLLLSDSGFYLCAWSPFGTVRNYGYTFGSGTRLTVV.

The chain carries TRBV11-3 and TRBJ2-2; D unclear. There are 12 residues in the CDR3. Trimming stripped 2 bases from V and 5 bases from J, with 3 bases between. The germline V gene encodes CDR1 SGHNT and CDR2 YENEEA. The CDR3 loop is CASSLFTGELFF. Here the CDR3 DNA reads TGTGCCAGCAGCTTATTTACCGGGGAGCTGTTTTTT. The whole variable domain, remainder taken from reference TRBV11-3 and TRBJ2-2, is EAGVVQSPRYKIIEKKQPVAFWCNPISGHNTLYWYLQNLGQGPELLIRYENEEAVDDSQLPKDRFSAERLKGVDSTLKIQPAELGDSAVYLCASSLFTGELFFGEGSRLTVL.

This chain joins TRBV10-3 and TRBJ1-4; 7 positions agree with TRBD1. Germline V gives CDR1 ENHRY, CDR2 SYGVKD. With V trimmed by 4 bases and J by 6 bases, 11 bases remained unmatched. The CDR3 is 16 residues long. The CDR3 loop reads CAISGTTGERDEKLFF. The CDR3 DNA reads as TGTGCCATCAGTGGAACTACAGGGGAGCGGGATGAAAAACTGTTTTTT.

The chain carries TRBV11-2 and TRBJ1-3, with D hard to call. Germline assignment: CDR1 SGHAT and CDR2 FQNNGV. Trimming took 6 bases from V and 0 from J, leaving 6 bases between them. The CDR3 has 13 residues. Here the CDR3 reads CASRISSGNTIYF. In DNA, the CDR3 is TGTGCCAGCAGAATAAGCTCTGGAAACACCATATATTTT. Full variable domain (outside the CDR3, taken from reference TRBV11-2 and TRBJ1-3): EAGVAQSPRYKIIEKRQSVAFWCNPISGHATLYWYQQILGQGPKLLIQFQNNGVVDDSQLPKDRFSAERLKGVDSTLKIQPAKLEDSAVYLCASRISSGNTIYFGEGSWLTVV.

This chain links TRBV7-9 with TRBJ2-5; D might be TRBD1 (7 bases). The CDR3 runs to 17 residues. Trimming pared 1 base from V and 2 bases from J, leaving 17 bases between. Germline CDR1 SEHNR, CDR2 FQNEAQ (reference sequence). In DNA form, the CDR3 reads TGTGCCAGCAGCTTAGTGGGCGGGACAGTAGCACAAGAGACCCAGTACTTC. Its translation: CASSLVGGTVAQETQYF.

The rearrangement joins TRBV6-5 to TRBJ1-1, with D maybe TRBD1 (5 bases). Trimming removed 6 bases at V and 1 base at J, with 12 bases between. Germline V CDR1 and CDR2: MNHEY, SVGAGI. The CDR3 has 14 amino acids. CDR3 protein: CASSLGRKNTEAFF. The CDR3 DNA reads TGTGCCAGCAGCTTGGGACGCAAGAACACTGAAGCTTTCTTT.

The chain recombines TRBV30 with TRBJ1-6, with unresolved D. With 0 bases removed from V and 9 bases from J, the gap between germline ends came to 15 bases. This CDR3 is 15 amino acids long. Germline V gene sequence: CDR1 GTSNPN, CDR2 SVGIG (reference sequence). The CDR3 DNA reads TGTGCCTGGAGTGTAGTTACGGTTGGGAGTTCACCCCTCCACTTT. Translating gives CAWSVVTVGSSPLHF.

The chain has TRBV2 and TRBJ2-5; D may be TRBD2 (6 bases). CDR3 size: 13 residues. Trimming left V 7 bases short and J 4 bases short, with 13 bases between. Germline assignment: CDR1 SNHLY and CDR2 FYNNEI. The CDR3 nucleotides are TGTGCCAGCAAACGGCTAGCGAGAGAGACCCAGTACTTC. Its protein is CASKRLARETQYF.

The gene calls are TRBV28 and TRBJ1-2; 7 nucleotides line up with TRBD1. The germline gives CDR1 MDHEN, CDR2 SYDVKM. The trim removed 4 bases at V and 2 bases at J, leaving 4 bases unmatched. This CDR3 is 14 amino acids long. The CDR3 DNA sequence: TGTGCCAGCAGTTCGGCACAGGGGAACTATGGCTACACCTTC. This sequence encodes CASSSAQGNYGYTF.

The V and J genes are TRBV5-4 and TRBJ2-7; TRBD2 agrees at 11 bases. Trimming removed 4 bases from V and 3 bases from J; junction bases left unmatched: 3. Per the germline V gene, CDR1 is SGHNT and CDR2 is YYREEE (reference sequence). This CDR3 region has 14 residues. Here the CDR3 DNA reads TGTGCCAGCAGCGGCGGGACTAGCGGCTACGAGCAGTACTTC. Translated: CASSGGTSGYEQYF.

CDR3 coding DNA: TGCGCCAGCAGCCCATCAGCGGGAGGGCCGGGGGAAAAGACCCAGTACTTC. Its protein product is CASSPSAGGPGEKTQYF. The chain links TRBV4-3 to TRBJ2-5, with 10 bases lining up with TRBD2. Germline trimming cut 4 bases from V and 6 bases from J; bases unmatched to any gene: 14. Germline-derived CDR1 and CDR2 are LGHNA and YSLEER. This CDR3 is built from 17 residues.

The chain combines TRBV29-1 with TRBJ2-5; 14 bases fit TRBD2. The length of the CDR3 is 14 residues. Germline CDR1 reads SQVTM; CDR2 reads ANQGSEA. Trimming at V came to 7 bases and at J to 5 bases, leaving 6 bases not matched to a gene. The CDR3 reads CSAERTSGGETQYF. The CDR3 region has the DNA TGCAGCGCCGAACGGACTAGCGGGGGGGAGACCCAGTACTTC.